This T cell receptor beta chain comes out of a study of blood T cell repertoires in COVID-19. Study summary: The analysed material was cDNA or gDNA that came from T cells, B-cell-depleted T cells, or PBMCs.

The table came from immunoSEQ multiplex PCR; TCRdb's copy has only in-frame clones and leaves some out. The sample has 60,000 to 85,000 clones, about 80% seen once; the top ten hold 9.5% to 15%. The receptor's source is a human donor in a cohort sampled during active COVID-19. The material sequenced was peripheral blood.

This CDR3 reads CASNRHSGNTIYF. The CDR3 DNA follows: TGTGCCAGCAACAGACACTCTGGAAACACCATATATTTT. V gene TRBV12-3 or TRBV12-4 combines with J gene TRBJ1-3; D gene unclear. The CDR3 is 13 amino acids. V lost 7 bases, J lost 0 bases, and 7 bases lay in between.